These 14 T cell receptor beta chains share one sample of origin, sequenced in a study of shared clonotypes between healthy human individuals. Data came from immunoSEQ multiplex PCR; TCRdb stores just in-frame clones and leaves some out. The sample has about a million clones, about 72% seen once. The sequenced sample was memory CD4+ T cells from PBMCs. Subset given: CD45RA-negative fraction. All receptors come from a man aged 18 to 29 in good health. Some clones in this sample may be carry-over from other donors' samples.

In its sample, this clone was seen once. The V and J genes are TRBV4-2 and TRBJ2-7; a weak D match, TRBD2 (6 bases). This CDR3 spans 12 amino acids. Germline V gene sequence: CDR1 LGHNA, CDR2 YNFKEQ. V shed 6 bases and J shed 3 bases, with 9 bases lying between them. The CDR3 spells CASSGTVYEQYF. Here the CDR3 DNA reads TGTGCCAGCAGTGGGACTGTCTACGAGCAGTACTTC.

The V call is TRBV6-1, the J call TRBJ1-2; D not certain. The CDR3 extends over 13 amino acids. Germline V gene data show CDR1 as MNHNS and CDR2 as SASEGT. With 8 bases removed from V and 5 bases from J, the gap between germline ends came to 15 bases. DNA of the CDR3: TGTGCCAGCGGGCGTACCTCGGGGTATGGCTACACCTTC. It yields the protein CASGRTSGYGYTF.

The V gene is TRBV30, the J gene TRBJ2-1, with 11 bases aligning to TRBD2. After removal of 3 bases from V and 0 bases from J, the junction contained 4 bases not matched to a gene. CDR3 length: 16 residues. Germline V gene data show CDR1 as GTSNPN and CDR2 as SVGIG (reference sequence). CDR3: CAWRETSGTSYNEQFF. The CDR3, as DNA: TGTGCCTGGAGAGAGACTAGCGGGACCTCCTACAATGAGCAGTTCTTC.

This clone was detected only a few times. The V gene is TRBV30, the J gene TRBJ1-2; TRBD1 aligns across 7 bases. This CDR3 is 13 amino acids long. The J segment lost 4 bases and the V segment lost 5 bases, leaving 7 bases of the junction unmatched. Germline V gene data show CDR1 as GTSNPN and CDR2 as SVGIG (reference sequence). The CDR3 nucleotides read TGTGCCTGGGAATACAACAGGGGCTATGGCTACACCTTC. It specifies CAWEYNRGYGYTF.

This chain joins TRBV6-4 and TRBJ2-1; TRBD1 matches 8 bases. Germline V lookup: CDR1 MRHNA, CDR2 SNTAGT. Trimming took 6 bases from V and 7 from J; bases not matched to a gene: 14. The CDR3 extends over 16 amino acids. CDR3 nucleotide sequence: TGTGCCAGCAGCGTCCAATTCGGAACAGGGGGAAATGAGCAGTTCTTC. It codes for CASSVQFGTGGNEQFF.

CDR3 in DNA: TGTGCCAGCAGCCCTGCCGGTGGCAGGAGCTCCTACGAGCAGTACTTC. This codes for CASSPAGGRSSYEQYF. The rearrangement uses TRBV11-2 and TRBJ2-7; D unclear. Trimming stripped 5 bases from V and 0 bases from J, with 17 bases between. Per the germline V gene, CDR1 is SGHAT and CDR2 is FQNNGV. The CDR3 has 16 amino acids.

The chain uses TRBV29-1 and TRBJ1-1; weak D call: TRBD1 (5 bases). Between the trimmed V and J ends, which lost 5 bases and 5 bases, there was a span of 12 bases. The CDR3 covers 12 residues. Germline-derived CDR1 and CDR2 are SQVTM and ANQGSEA. The DNA for the CDR3 is TGCAGCGTTAGGGAGGGGCGGACTGAAGCTTTCTTT. Translating gives CSVREGRTEAFF.

This clone was recorded once. The V call is TRBV5-6, the J call TRBJ1-1; D gene unclear. The CDR3 length is 13 residues. Germline values: CDR1 SGHDT, CDR2 YYEEEE. V gave up 1 base and J gave up 4 bases, with 8 bases separating them. In nucleotides, the CDR3 is TGTGCCAGCAGCTTGAGGCAGGCCACTGAAGCTTTCTTT. Translation gives CASSLRQATEAFF.

This chain connects TRBV11-3 to TRBJ2-7, with unresolved D. The germline V gene encodes CDR1 SGHNT and CDR2 YENEEA. This CDR3 spans 12 amino acids. The V gene lost 1 base and the J gene lost 6 bases, with 7 bases spanning the gap. The CDR3 DNA follows: TGTGCCAGCAGCTTAGGGGAATCCGAGCAGTACTTC. Translation: CASSLGESEQYF. Based on the CDR3 plus reference TRBV11-3 and TRBJ2-7, the full variable domain is EAGVVQSPRYKIIEKKQPVAFWCNPISGHNTLYWYLQNLGQGPELLIRYENEEAVDDSQLPKDRFSAERLKGVDSTLKIQPAELGDSAVYLCASSLGESEQYFGPGTRLTVT.

CDR3 sequence (DNA): TGTGCCAGCCGGTCAGGGGGCGCGAGGGGAGAGACCCAGTACTTC. Its protein product is CASRSGGARGETQYF. V is TRBV28 and J is TRBJ2-5, with 8 bases matching TRBD1. The length of the CDR3 is 15 residues. Germline V gene sequence: CDR1 MDHEN, CDR2 SYDVKM. V lost 8 bases to trimming and J lost 4 bases; unmatched junction nucleotides: 12.

This clone came up once. The rearrangement joins TRBV19 to TRBJ2-6; TRBD2 might be the D (5 bases). Germline V gives CDR1 LNHDA, CDR2 SQIVND (reference sequence). The CDR3 consists of 15 residues. Trimming removed 7 bases from V and 2 bases from J, with 12 bases in between. DNA of the CDR3: TGTGCCAGTACCACATCGGGGACTGGGGCCAACGTCCTGACTTTC. Residues: CASTTSGTGANVLTF. The full variable domain, in which reference TRBV19 and TRBJ2-6 provide the parts outside the CDR3, is DGGITQSPKYLFRKEGQNVTLSCEQNLNHDAMYWYRQDPGQGLRLIYYSQIVNDFQKGDIAEGYSVSREKKESFPLTVTSAQKNPTAFYLCASTTSGTGANVLTFGAGSRLTVL.

The V and J genes are TRBV2 and TRBJ2-5; D may be TRBD1 (5 bases). CDR1 and CDR2 (germline): SNHLY, FYNNEI. Trimming stripped 3 bases from V and 4 bases from J, with 9 bases between. The CDR3 has 13 amino acids. Here the CDR3 DNA reads TGTGCCAGCAGTGATCAAAGGGGAGAGACCCAGTACTTC. It translates to CASSDQRGETQYF.

The chain uses TRBV15 and TRBJ2-5; 8 bases are shared with TRBD2. Trimming took 4 bases from V and 7 from J; bases not matched to a gene: 17. This CDR3 has 17 residues. Germline V gene sequence: CDR1 LNHNV, CDR2 YYDKDF (reference sequence). The CDR3 sequence is CATSTGDLAGSGGTQYF. In DNA, the CDR3 is TGTGCCACCAGCACTGGGGACTTAGCGGGATCGGGCGGGACCCAGTACTTC.

Only a few counts were recorded for this clone. V and J are TRBV7-2 and TRBJ2-5; D gene unclear. V was trimmed by 8 bases and J by 5 bases, leaving 12 bases between them. Per the germline V gene, CDR1 is SGHTA and CDR2 is FQGNSA. The CDR3 length is 12 residues. The CDR3 nucleotides are TGTGCCAGCTCCCTCCGGGCGGAGACCCAGTACTTC. Amino acids: CASSLRAETQYF.